A selection of T cell receptor beta chains follows, all from one sample in a study of blood T cell repertoires in COVID-19. This table comes from immunoSEQ multiplex PCR, and its TCRdb copy is limited to in-frame clones, with some not included. The repertoire holds under 450,000 clones, with about 90% as singletons. The sample comprised PBMCs or T cells enriched from blood (not recorded which). The receptors were sampled from a woman between 25 and 40 years old who had recovered from COVID-19. Each CDR3 is given with its conserved first and last residue. The size entry is marked missing in some rows and otherwise reads once, few, many or a size class.

J: TRBJ2-2
size: .
length: 17
V: TRBV4-1
CDR3: CASSQDFGGPRAGELFF

J: TRBJ2-5
size: once
length: 15
V: TRBV27
CDR3: CASRTLAGGVETQYF

J: TRBJ2-7
size: .
length: 16
V: TRBV28
CDR3: CASSLAGWYGSYEQYF

J: TRBJ1-5
size: .
length: 14
V: TRBV5-8
CDR3: CASSLAGYNQPQHF

J: TRBJ1-2
size: .
length: 15
V: TRBV7-2
CDR3: CASSYRVHISYGYTF

J: TRBJ1-5
size: .
length: 16
V: TRBV11-3
CDR3: CASSLGAGGGCQPQHF

J: TRBJ2-7
size: .
length: 12
V: TRBV5-4
CDR3: CASSPDRNEQYF

J: TRBJ1-1
size: .
length: 14
V: TRBV27
CDR3: CASSPIQSNTEAFF

J: TRBJ1-1
size: .
length: 18
V: TRBV23-1
CDR3: CASSPRGHRLMEWAEAFF

J: TRBJ1-4
size: .
length: 15
V: TRBV27
CDR3: CASSLGQGASEKLFF

J: TRBJ2-6
size: .
length: 15
V: TRBV7-2
CDR3: CASSTRSPGANVLTF

J: TRBJ2-1
size: .
length: 15
V: TRBV28
CDR3: CASSPLGGRRGEQFF

J: TRBJ2-1
size: .
length: 15
V: TRBV5-1
CDR3: CASSLSGLSYNEQFF

J: TRBJ1-4
size: once
length: 13
V: TRBV2
CDR3: CATSRGGDEKLFF

J: TRBJ2-2
size: .
length: 18
V: TRBV7-9
CDR3: CASSPLGKTSGGSGELFF

J: TRBJ1-1
size: .
length: 12
V: TRBV13
CDR3: CASSLGRREAFF

J: TRBJ1-1
size: .
length: 12
V: TRBV29-1
CDR3: CSVRNAGTEAFF

J: TRBJ2-3
size: once
length: 15
V: TRBV3-1/TRBV3-2
CDR3: CASSDLAESTDTQYF

J: TRBJ2-1
size: once
length: 15
V: TRBV4-1
CDR3: CASSQDSYSYNEQFF

J: TRBJ1-3
size: .
length: 14
V: TRBV28
CDR3: CASRRLSSGNTIYF

J: TRBJ1-2
size: .
length: 14
V: TRBV5-1
CDR3: CASSPGTVNYGYTF

J: TRBJ1-6
size: .
length: 15
V: TRBV27
CDR3: CASSTAGGAGEPLHF

J: TRBJ1-2
size: few
length: 13
V: TRBV11-2
CDR3: CASSSDLNYGYTF

J: TRBJ1-1
size: .
length: 16
V: TRBV19
CDR3: CASSTVPGQKNTEAFF

J: TRBJ2-4
size: .
length: 14
V: TRBV28
CDR3: CASREGLAKNIQYF

J: TRBJ2-7
size: .
length: 12
V: TRBV12-3/TRBV12-4
CDR3: CASSLYSYEQYF

J: TRBJ1-1
size: .
length: 14
V: TRBV5-1
CDR3: CASSPNSGYTEAFF

J: TRBJ1-1
size: once
length: 13
V: TRBV30
CDR3: CAWAGQSVPEAFF

J: TRBJ1-2
size: .
length: 14
V: TRBV3-1/TRBV3-2
CDR3: CASSISPADYGYTF

J: TRBJ1-1
size: .
length: 15
V: TRBV5-5
CDR3: CASSLAPQVNTEAFF

J: TRBJ2-7
size: once
length: 16
V: TRBV15
CDR3: CATSDRGAGGPAGQYF

J: TRBJ2-1
size: .
length: 17
V: TRBV10-2
CDR3: CASRDQLAGASYNEQFF

J: TRBJ2-7
size: .
length: 18
V: TRBV4-1
CDR3: CASSQDYAGGLPSYEQYF

J: TRBJ2-7
size: .
length: 11
V: TRBV19
CDR3: CASSWSHKQYF

J: TRBJ2-1
size: .
length: 14
V: TRBV5-1
CDR3: CASSPGTFYNEQFF

J: TRBJ1-6
size: once
length: 14
V: TRBV19
CDR3: CASTGSSYNSPLHF

J: TRBJ1-1
size: .
length: 11
V: TRBV20-1
CDR3: CSATPRGRAFF

J: TRBJ1-2
size: .
length: 13
V: TRBV5-6
CDR3: CASTADRGYGYTF